One and the same sample provided the 22 T cell receptor beta chains below, sequenced in a study of blood T cell repertoires in COVID-19. Clones were read by immunoSEQ multiplex PCR, and TCRdb kept only the in-frame ones, dropping some. The top ten hold roughly 32% of the sample, which has tens of thousands of clones, 79% seen once. Sequenced material: peripheral blood. The receptors stem from a human donor in a cohort sampled during active COVID-19.

The chain joins TRBV28 to TRBJ2-1; TRBD2 agrees at 10 bases. CDR1 is MDHEN and CDR2 is SYDVKM in the germline V gene. The V gene end was trimmed by 1 base and the J gene end by 8 bases; junction bases not matched to a gene: 5. The CDR3 loop spans 15 amino acids. For the CDR3, the DNA is TGTGCCAGCAGTTTATACCTAGCGGGAGTTGATGAGCAGTTCTTC. This gives the protein CASSLYLAGVDEQFF.

The chain has TRBV5-1 and TRBJ1-2; TRBD1 aligns across 10 bases. J lost 10 bases, V lost 4 bases, and 7 bases had no gene match. The length of the CDR3 is 13 residues. Germline V gene data show CDR1 as SGHRS and CDR2 as YFSETQ. CDR3 coding DNA: TGCGCCAGCAGCGGGGGGACAGGGGTAGACTACACCTTC. Its translation is CASSGGTGVDYTF.

The chain recombines TRBV7-8 with TRBJ2-4; D possibly corresponds to TRBD1 (5 bases). This CDR3 is built from 16 residues. The V end lost 2 bases, the J end lost 0 bases, and 11 bases lay between the germline ends. Per the germline V gene, CDR1 is SGHVS and CDR2 is FQNEAQ. In nucleotides, the CDR3 is TGTGCCAGCAGCTTACAGACAGCCGTAGCCAAAAACATTCAGTACTTC. Residues: CASSLQTAVAKNIQYF.

The chain is built from TRBV5-6 and TRBJ2-3; D is uncertain. Trimming shortened V by 4 bases and J by 9 bases, and 9 bases separated the two germline ends. CDR3 length: 11 amino acids. The germline V gene has CDR1 SGHDT and CDR2 YYEEEE. CDR3 coding DNA: TGTGCCAGCAGCCTACGGAGCACGCAGTATTTT. Amino acid sequence: CASSLRSTQYF. Combining the CDR3 with reference TRBV5-6 and TRBJ2-3 gives the whole variable domain DAGVTQSPTHLIKTRGQQVTLRCSPKSGHDTVSWYQQALGQGPQFIFQYYEEEERQRGNFPDRFSGHQFPNYSSELNVNALLLGDSALYLCASSLRSTQYFGPGTRLTVL.

The chain links TRBV21-1 to TRBJ1-5; the table's TRBD1 call for D was not verified on the DNA. TRBV21-1 is a pseudogene locus. This CDR3 has 17 amino acids. The CDR3 protein is CASSPRQGARGNQPQHF. CDR3 in DNA: TGTGCCAGCAGCCCGCGACAGGGGGCGCGTGGCAATCAGCCCCAGCATTTT.

The rearrangement uses TRBV28 and TRBJ1-2; 9 bases map to TRBD1. Germline loops: CDR1 MDHEN, CDR2 SYDVKM. The CDR3 is 13 residues long. Losses at the gene ends were 6 bases for V and 8 bases for J; bases not matched to a gene: 7. The CDR3 spells CASRLQGALGYTF. The CDR3 nucleotides are TGTGCCAGCAGATTACAGGGGGCACTGGGCTACACCTTC.

The V and J genes are TRBV30 and TRBJ1-5; D remains unclear. V lost 3 bases, J lost 0 bases, and 12 bases lay in between. The germline V gene encodes CDR1 GTSNPN and CDR2 SVGIG (reference sequence). The CDR3 is 15 residues long. In DNA, the CDR3 is TGTGCCTGGAGCCCAGGAGGGAATAGCAATCAGCCCCAGCATTTT. Encoded protein: CAWSPGGNSNQPQHF.

The chain employs TRBV27 and TRBJ1-5; possible D gene TRBD1, 5 bases. Germline lookup yields CDR1 MNHEY and CDR2 SMNVEV (reference sequence). CDR3 size: 13 residues. Trimming shortened V by 4 bases and J by 6 bases, and 10 bases separated the two germline ends. In nucleotides, the CDR3 is TGTGCCAGCAGTTATCAGGGTGGTCAGCCCCAGCATTTT. This gives the protein CASSYQGGQPQHF.

This clone was seen a single time. The chain is built from TRBV6-5 and TRBJ2-7; TRBD2 matches 7 bases. The length of the CDR3 is 16 residues. Germline CDR1 MNHEY, CDR2 SVGAGI. V lost 0 bases, J lost 1 base, and 6 bases stayed unmatched. The CDR3 sequence: CASSYSITSASYEQYF. The CDR3, as DNA: TGTGCCAGCAGTTACTCCATTACTAGCGCGTCCTACGAGCAGTACTTC.

The chain links TRBV2 to TRBJ2-2, with D perhaps matching TRBD2 (7 bases). Deletions cut 4 bases from V and 6 bases from J, with 18 bases between. Germline-derived CDR1 and CDR2 are SNHLY and FYNNEI. CDR3 length: 16 residues. The chain's CDR3 is CASSVGGGRGAGELFF. The DNA for the CDR3 is TGTGCCAGCAGTGTTGGGGGCGGGAGAGGCGCCGGGGAGCTGTTTTTT.

The chain has TRBV4-1 and TRBJ1-6; D uncertain. Germline V CDR1 and CDR2: MGHRA, YSYEKL. The CDR3 is 16 residues long. Trimming cost V 7 bases and J 0 bases, with 13 bases left between them. CDR3 sequence: CASKSTESSYNSPLHF. The CDR3 DNA reads TGCGCCAGCAAGTCGACGGAGAGCTCCTATAATTCACCCCTCCACTTT.

This chain joins TRBV30 and TRBJ1-1; TRBD1 matches 8 bases. The CDR3 runs to 12 residues. Germline V gives CDR1 GTSNPN, CDR2 SVGIG (reference sequence). CDR3: CGGTGMNTEAFF. As DNA, the CDR3 is TGTGGGGGGACAGGCATGAACACTGAAGCTTTCTTT.

The V call is TRBV28, the J call TRBJ1-5; D is uncertain. Germline CDR1 reads MDHEN; CDR2 reads SYDVKM. Trimming cost V 2 bases and J 0 bases, with 5 bases left between them. There are 14 residues in the CDR3. CDR3 residues: CASSLINSNQPQHF. The CDR3 nucleotides read TGTGCCAGCAGTTTAATCAATAGCAATCAGCCCCAGCATTTT.

J is TRBJ1-5 and V is TRBV19; 8 bases are a match to TRBD1. Germline CDR1 and CDR2: LNHDA and SQIVND (reference sequence). This CDR3 is built from 13 residues. J lost 5 bases, V lost 10 bases, and 7 bases had no gene match. CDR3 sequence reads: CAISDRADQPQHF. As DNA, the CDR3 is TGTGCCATCTCGGACAGGGCCGATCAGCCCCAGCATTTT.

This clone was seen only a few times. This sequence joins TRBV28 and TRBJ2-1, with 9 bases identical to TRBD1. CDR1 and CDR2 from the germline V gene are MDHEN and SYDVKM. Trimming cost V 6 bases and J 6 bases; bases outside gene matches: 6. There are 14 residues in the CDR3. The CDR3 loop reads CASRPGTGRNEQFF. CDR3 DNA sequence: TGTGCCAGCAGACCCGGGACAGGGCGCAATGAGCAGTTCTTC.

The V call is TRBV9, the J call TRBJ2-1, with TRBD2 matching 7 bases. Germline CDR1 and CDR2: SGDLS and YYNGEE. The length of the CDR3 is 15 residues. The J segment lost 4 bases and the V segment lost 0 bases, leaving 4 bases of the junction unmatched. The CDR3 loop reads CASSVDGGGYNEQFF. The CDR3, as DNA: TGTGCCAGCAGCGTAGACGGGGGAGGGTACAATGAGCAGTTCTTC. The full variable domain, with the rest looked up from reference TRBV9 and TRBJ2-1, is DSGVTQTPKHLITATGQRVTLRCSPRSGDLSVYWYQQSLDQGLQFLIQYYNGEERAKGNILERFSAQQFPDLHSELNLSSLELGDSALYFCASSVDGGGYNEQFFGPGTRLTVL.

The chain employs TRBV7-9 and TRBJ2-2; weak D call: TRBD2 (5 bases). Germline V lookup: CDR1 SEHNR, CDR2 FQNEAQ (reference sequence). The ends were cut back, 6 bases at V and 4 bases at J, with 15 bases in the middle. CDR3 length equals 15 residues. The CDR3 bases are TGTGCCAGCAGGAACGGAGAGAGGGTCACCGGGGAGCTGTTTTTT. As protein: CASRNGERVTGELFF.

The chain recombines TRBV5-6 with TRBJ2-7, with 7 bases matching TRBD1. CDR1 is SGHDT, CDR2 YYEEEE, per germline. The CDR3 has 16 residues. V shed 1 base and J 3 bases; nucleotides not matched to a gene: 10. The CDR3 DNA reads TGTGCCAGCAGCTTGAACTCCCTGGACAGGCTCTACGAGCAGTACTTC. Translation gives CASSLNSLDRLYEQYF.

The chain combines TRBV29-1 with TRBJ2-3; 13 bases match TRBD2. Germline V gives CDR1 SQVTM, CDR2 ANQGSEA. V lost 6 bases, J lost 2 bases, and 8 bases stayed unmatched. The CDR3 runs to 16 residues. The CDR3 spells CSVGGTSGIYTDTQYF. Here the CDR3 DNA reads TGCAGCGTGGGGGGGACTAGCGGGATTTACACAGATACGCAGTATTTT.

This clone appeared a few times. V gene TRBV7-9 combines with J gene TRBJ2-1; 8 nucleotides match TRBD1. This CDR3 has 14 amino acids. The germline V gene encodes CDR1 SEHNR and CDR2 FQNEAQ (reference sequence). The J segment lost 7 bases and the V segment lost 1 base, leaving 3 bases of the junction unmatched. CDR3 protein: CASSLVGTGNEQFF. In DNA form, the CDR3 reads TGTGCCAGCAGCTTAGTAGGGACAGGTAATGAGCAGTTCTTC.

The chain joins TRBV15 to TRBJ2-2; 7 bases match TRBD2. Germline trimming cut 5 bases from V and 5 bases from J; bases unmatched to any gene: 8. The CDR3 is 15 residues long. Germline CDR1 LNHNV, CDR2 YYDKDF (reference sequence). CDR3 in amino acids: CATSRKRDGTGELFF. DNA of the CDR3: TGTGCCACCAGCCGGAAGCGGGATGGGACCGGGGAGCTGTTTTTT. Based on the CDR3 plus reference TRBV15 and TRBJ2-2, the full variable domain is DAMVIQNPRYQVTQFGKPVTLSCSQTLNHNVMYWYQQKSSQAPKLLFHYYDKDFNNEADTPDNFQSRRPNTSFCFLDIRSPGLGDTAMYLCATSRKRDGTGELFFGEGSRLTVL.

The chain is built from TRBV5-1 and TRBJ1-5; no definite D call. Germline V gives CDR1 SGHRS, CDR2 YFSETQ. V dropped 0 bases and J dropped 2 bases, with 9 bases sitting between them. The CDR3 spans 15 residues. The CDR3 bases are TGCGCCAGCAGCTTGGCTCCAGGTGGCAATCAGCCCCAGCATTTT. Translated: CASSLAPGGNQPQHF.